This T cell receptor (beta chain) was recorded in a study of spatial heterogeneity in lung cancer (dated by TCRdb to the late 2010s). Looking at the study overall: Beta-chain transcripts were consistently detected in greater numbers than alpha-chain transcripts, which likely reflected higher beta-chain transcript abundance. In the raw uncorrected reads, each unique combination of TCR and UMI appeared more than ten times on average. In non-small cell lung cancer, the study quantitatively compared TCR alpha and beta repertoires across several tumor regions, matched nontumor lung, and blood. Both alpha and beta chains were TCR-sequenced in hundreds of tumor regions, about 64 matched nontumor lung samples and roughly 50 PBMC samples obtained at surgery. Nonsynonymous mutation counts, determined by whole-exome sequencing of tumor tissue, were related to TCR repertoire features.

The method behind the library was 5' RACE. The sequencer listed for this sample is NextSeq 500. To allow correction of PCR and sequencing errors, the TCR library protocol tagged every TCR cDNA molecule with a unique molecular identifier. The study's own analysis went as follows. TCR identification, UMI-based error correction and CDR3 extraction were performed with Decombinator tools. Expanded TCRs were defined as those above a frequency of 2 per 1,000, corresponding to the top 1% of the tumor frequency distribution. Each repertoire was subsampled 100 times to 5,000 TCRs, after which Renyi diversity was computed with the R vegan package. CDR3 similarity networks were built from amino acid triplet string-kernel similarity, with CDR3s being connected when pairwise similarity was above 0.82. TCRdb handled the public reads itself, with Q25 trimming in fastp and clone calling in MiXCR, and kept productive beta chains. Duplicate CDR3 protein sequences are folded into a single record with the most common DNA and genes. For this entry, the V and J calls and clone size follow TCRdb and not the study's own pipeline. This sample gives about 85,000 distinct CDR3 sequences in total; approximately 20% of them show up just once. Together, the top ten hold around 5.9% of the sample.

The sample's time point label, decoded: sample taken at primary tumor resection. TCR sequencing used whole RNA extracted from tumor and nontumor lung tissue, or from cryopreserved PBMC samples, without cell sorting. Donors were about 70 patients with early-stage, untreated non-small cell lung cancer from the lung TRACERx cohort. Only patients with enough RNA available from two or more tumor regions were chosen for TCR sequencing. This clonotype has only a few counts. This receptor's antigen is unknown. Base qualities were left out, and no much larger clone turns up one base away. Overall study results and their limits: Ubiquitous expanded tumor TCRs were detected in blood more often at tumor resection than at routine follow-up. Additional single-cell paired TCR alpha and beta sequencing was considered necessary to confirm, at a functional level, the hypothesis that regional TCRs recognize regional mutations.

The sequence derives from a male donor with early-stage non-small cell lung cancer. The sequenced sample was PBMCs, obtained at surgery.

This receptor carries the CDR3 CASSLGQGGYGYTF. The nucleotide sequence reads as follows: TGTGCCAGCAGCCTGGGACAAGGGGGCTATGGCTACACCTTC. The rearranged chain carries TRBV7-6 and TRBJ1-2; possibly the D gene is TRBD1, per 6 matching bases. The germline ends are 14 bases apart after V is trimmed by 5 bases and J by 4 bases. The CDR3 goes from the cysteine to the phenylalanine over 14 residues. The read is trimmed to its CDR3 DNA, 42 bases read in frame from base 1. As encoded in the germline V gene, CDR1 is SGHVS while CDR2 is FNYEAQ.